This T cell receptor (beta chain) emerged from a study of OX40 agonist ivuxolimab in advanced cancers. Study background: Patients were dosed with the agonistic anti-OX40 (CD134) antibody ivuxolimab.

V lost 6 bases, J lost 0 bases, and 12 bases lay in between. Germline CDR1 and CDR2: SNHLY and FYNNEI. The CDR3 sequence is 15 residues long. Assay used: immunoSEQ multiplex PCR; TCRdb lists only in-frame clones, some missing. The sample records tens of thousands of clones, more than 70% being singletons. The sequence was obtained from an adult with an advanced solid tumor such as melanoma, head and neck, liver or kidney cancer. The chain recombines TRBV2 with TRBJ1-5; no firm D call. The sample was CD4+ or CD8+ T cells sorted from blood, taken in a trial of the OX40 agonist ivuxolimab. The CDR3 DNA follows: TGTGCCAGCAGGGTCTGGACGGATAGCAATCAGCCCCAGCATTTT. Its protein is CASRVWTDSNQPQHF. Variable domain in full (rest from reference TRBV2 and TRBJ1-5): EPEVTQTPSHQVTQMGQEVILRCVPISNHLYFYWYRQILGQKVEFLVSFYNNEISEKSEIFDDQFSVERPDGSNFTLKIRSTKLEDSAMYFCASRVWTDSNQPQHFGDGTRLSIL.